The 6 T cell receptor beta chains in this list originate from one sample, sequenced in a study of glioma-infiltrating T cells (dated by TCRdb to 2016 to 2018). The data were produced on an Illumina MiSeq. The iRepertoire nested amplicon-rescue multiplex PCR (arm-PCR) platform was used to amplify TCR alpha and beta CDR3 regions from RNA. The public reads were reanalyzed by TCRdb: fastp trimming at Q25, MiXCR alignment, in-frame beta chains only. Identical CDR3 proteins give one entry, which carries the most common genes and DNA. For this sample the table gives 170,000 or so distinct CDR3 sequences, of which approximately 40% were detected only once. The ten most abundant clones make up roughly 5.2% of the sample. Specimen: glioma tissue, nonneoplastic brain tissue, or PBMCs (not recorded which). The source is a human donor with low-grade glioma or glioblastoma, undergoing nonglioma brain surgery, or in good health (not recorded which).

This clonotype occurred many times. V is TRBV6-1 and J is TRBJ1-5; D not resolved. Germline V lookup: CDR1 MNHNS, CDR2 SASEGT. V was pared by 1 base and J by 0 bases, with 4 bases between. The CDR3 runs to 14 residues. The CDR3 loop is CASSEENSNQPQHF. The DNA of the CDR3 is TGTGCCAGCAGTGAAGAAAATAGCAATCAGCCCCAGCATTTT.

This clonotype was recorded a few times. The gene calls are TRBV5-5 and TRBJ2-3; perhaps D is TRBD1 or TRBD2 (6 bases each). Germline CDR1 reads SGHKS; CDR2 reads YYEKEE (reference sequence). V was trimmed by 2 bases and J by 5 bases, leaving 9 bases between them. This CDR3 region has 13 residues. CDR3 nucleotide sequence: TGTGCCAGCAGCTTCGGGGGCGGAGATACGCAGTATTTT. It specifies CASSFGGGDTQYF.

As concerns this clonotype: A much bigger clone sits one base away, suggesting this may be a read error. This sequence joins TRBV7-2 and TRBJ2-3, with 9 bases identical to TRBD2. This CDR3 is 16 amino acids long. V dropped 5 bases and J dropped 10; count of bases not matched to a gene: 16. Germline values: CDR1 SGHTA, CDR2 FQGNSA. This chain's CDR3 is CASSQLGLADTFAQYF. The CDR3, as DNA: TGTGCCAGCAGCCAATTGGGACTAGCAGATACTTTTGCGCAGTATTTT.

For this clonotype: This may stem from a read error, because a much larger clone lies one nucleotide away. The chain links TRBV2 to TRBJ2-7, with D tentatively TRBD1 (6 bases). The CDR3 sequence is 12 residues long. CDR1 and CDR2 from the germline V gene are SNHLY and FYNNEI. In nucleotides, the CDR3 is TGTGCCAGCAGTTACAGGGTCAACGAGCATTACTTC. This codes for CASSYRVNEHYF.

This chain joins TRBV29-1 and TRBJ2-2; D not certain. The CDR3 runs 13 residues. Germline V lookup: CDR1 SQVTM, CDR2 ANQGSEA. V was trimmed by 0 bases and J by 8 bases, leaving 10 bases between them. The CDR3 nucleotides are TGCAGCGTTGAAGATCCCGGATGGGGGGAGCTGTTTTTT. Translated, it gives CSVEDPGWGELFF.

The J gene is TRBJ2-5, the V gene TRBV5-4; maybe TRBD1 (5 bases). This CDR3 has 14 residues. V was trimmed by 2 bases and J by 2 bases, leaving 10 bases between them. From germline, CDR1 is SGHNT and CDR2 YYREEE (reference sequence). As DNA, the CDR3 is TGTGCCAGCAGCTTTGCAGGGCGTCAAGAGACCCAGTACTTC. This sequence encodes CASSFAGRQETQYF.